This paragraph reports one T cell receptor (beta chain). The antigen remains undetermined. The data were taken from a study of blood T cells in healthy people across ages. Overall study: For every two T cells, template switching captured about one barcoded beta molecule. Overall study results and limits: Age brought a roughly linear fall in TCR beta diversity measured per million T cells.

V lost 1 base to trimming and J lost 6 bases, with 14 bases between them. The CDR3 consists of 15 residues. The germline CDR1 and CDR2 sequences are SEHNR and FQNEAQ (reference sequence). Investigators took roughly 10 milliliters of peripheral blood from every donor. Then a second PCR, running about 7 to 11 cycles, was carried out with a sample-barcoded 5' primer and a J-beta primer mix. Each cDNA molecule, via a template-switch adaptor with 12 random nucleotides, was tagged. A single record per CDR3 protein comes from TCRdb applying MiXCR to the 5' RACE reads. The sample lists fewer than 2 million distinct CDR3 sequences, about two fifths seen once, with 20% to 25% in the top ten.

The sample was blood. The clonotype was recovered from a human donor in good health. The V call is TRBV7-9, the J call TRBJ2-3; D is perhaps TRBD2 (6 bases). The CDR3 coding sequence is TGTGCCAGCAGCTTAGAGAGCGGGCTCCTTGATACGCAGTATTTT. Translated: CASSLESGLLDTQYF.